Below, 10 T cell receptor beta chains from the same sample are listed, as sequenced in a study of OX40 agonist ivuxolimab in advanced cancers. Method: immunoSEQ multiplex PCR; TCRdb's copy keeps in-frame clones and lacks some. The repertoire holds approximately 15,000 clones, with 80% as singletons. The source material was CD4+ or CD8+ T cells sorted from blood, sampled in a trial of the OX40 agonist ivuxolimab. The receptors come from an adult with an advanced solid tumor such as melanoma, head and neck, liver or kidney cancer.

This chain links TRBV18 with TRBJ1-1; no reliable D call. This CDR3 has 15 residues. The germline V gene has CDR1 KGHSH and CDR2 LQKENI. V dropped 0 bases and J dropped 1 base, with 9 bases sitting between them. The CDR3 region has the DNA TGTGCCAGCTCACCACCCCAGGCGGAGAACACTGAAGCTTTCTTT. Translating gives CASSPPQAENTEAFF.

This clone has only a few counts. This sequence joins TRBV7-8 and TRBJ2-2; D is uncertain. Germline lookup yields CDR1 SGHVS and CDR2 FQNEAQ. Trimming pared 4 bases from V and 1 base from J, leaving 7 bases between. The CDR3 runs to 14 residues. The CDR3 sequence is CASSSEGNTGELFF. The CDR3 DNA reads as TGTGCCAGCAGCTCCGAAGGGAACACCGGGGAGCTGTTTTTT. The whole variable domain, filled in from reference TRBV7-8 and TRBJ2-2, reads GAGVSQSPRYKVAKRGQDVALRCDPISGHVSLFWYQQALGQGPEFLTYFQNEAQLDKSGLPSDRFFAERPEGSVSTLKIQRTQQEDSAVYLCASSSEGNTGELFFGEGSRLTVL.

CDR3 DNA: TGTGCCAGCAGTTTGGGATGGGGGGGCACTGTCAGCAATCAGCCCCAGCATTTT. It is translated as CASSLGWGGTVSNQPQHF. This rearrangement joins TRBV27 to TRBJ1-5, with D possibly matching TRBD1 (6 bases). Trimming stripped 3 bases from V and 1 base from J, with 19 bases between. This CDR3 has 18 amino acids. The germline gives CDR1 MNHEY, CDR2 SMNVEV (reference sequence).

The genes are TRBV28 and TRBJ1-5; TRBD1 is a possible D gene (5 bases). V gave up 8 bases and J gave up 5 bases, with 13 bases separating them. Germline CDR1 is MDHEN and CDR2 is SYDVKM. This CDR3 has 13 amino acids. The CDR3, as DNA: TGTGCCAGCCTCATGGGGGTTTATCAGCCCCAGCATTTT. It encodes CASLMGVYQPQHF. The whole variable domain, filled in from reference TRBV28 and TRBJ1-5, reads DVKVTQSSRYLVKRTGEKVFLECVQDMDHENMFWYRQDPGLGLRLIYFSYDVKMKEKGDIPEGYSVSREKKERFSLILESASTNQTSMYLCASLMGVYQPQHFGDGTRLSIL.

This chain connects TRBV4-1 to TRBJ2-1, with 11 bases fitting TRBD2. The ends lost 0 bases at V and 8 bases at J; junction bases unmatched: 3. The germline CDR1 and CDR2 sequences are MGHRA and YSYEKL. The CDR3 sequence is 15 residues long. Here the CDR3 DNA reads TGCGCCAGCAGCCAAGATAAACTAGCGGGAGATGAGCAGTTCTTC. Residues: CASSQDKLAGDEQFF.

The gene calls are TRBV4-1 and TRBJ2-3; D uncertain. Germline lookup yields CDR1 MGHRA and CDR2 YSYEKL. This CDR3 has 14 amino acids. V was trimmed by 1 base and J by 10 bases, leaving 15 bases between them. The CDR3 is CASSQVLDSIAQYF. The CDR3 bases are TGCGCCAGCAGCCAAGTTCTAGACTCCATAGCGCAGTATTTT.

The chain joins TRBV7-6 to TRBJ1-1; no reliable D call. V lost 5 bases and J lost 0, with 1 base in between. The CDR3 is 11 residues long. Germline CDR1 reads SGHVS; CDR2 reads FNYEAQ. This CDR3 is CASSLNTEAFF. The CDR3 nucleotides are TGTGCCAGCAGCCTGAACACTGAAGCTTTCTTT.

The chain is built from TRBV27 and TRBJ2-3; D remains ambiguous. CDR3 size: 13 residues. V was pared by 0 bases and J by 1 base, with 2 bases between. CDR1 and CDR2 (germline): MNHEY, SMNVEV (reference sequence). The CDR3: CASSLSRTDTQYF. The CDR3 bases are TGTGCCAGCAGTTTATCCCGCACAGATACGCAGTATTTT.

The chain carries TRBV7-9 and TRBJ2-1, with D perhaps assigned TRBD1 or TRBD2 (5 bases each). This CDR3 spans 15 amino acids. The V end was cut by 2 bases, the J end by 5 bases, with 13 bases between. Germline V gene data show CDR1 as SEHNR and CDR2 as FQNEAQ (reference sequence). The CDR3 protein is CASSLYGARNNEQFF. The CDR3 DNA reads as TGTGCCAGCAGCTTATACGGGGCTAGGAACAATGAGCAGTTCTTC.

The chain uses TRBV7-6 and TRBJ2-1; possible D gene TRBD2, 6 bases. The CDR3 covers 18 residues. Germline lookup yields CDR1 SGHVS and CDR2 FNYEAQ. Trimming removed 0 bases from V and 4 bases from J, with 19 bases in between. CDR3 loop: CASSLARGERAAYNEQFF. The DNA of the CDR3 is TGTGCCAGCAGCTTAGCAAGGGGAGAGCGGGCAGCGTACAATGAGCAGTTCTTC.